This T cell receptor (beta chain) was documented in a study of metastatic and nonmetastatic thyroid tumors. Background on the study: Repertoires of blood and of tissue (tumor or nodule) from malignant and benign thyroid patients were compared.

V lost 6 bases and J lost 3; bases outside the gene matches: 5. CDR3 length: 14 amino acids. Per the germline V gene, CDR1 is MRHNA and CDR2 is SNTAGT. Methods used by the authors: Across clinicopathological groups, CDR3 differences served as the basis for building a distant-metastasis classifier for papillary thyroid cancer. Using MiXCR, TCRdb re-called clones from the PCR reads. TCRdb's processing, not the study's, gives the V and J calls here. Among approximately 41,000 clones listed, 20% to 25% were seen once. This clone came up many times. Its antigen is still unknown. Treatment of any kind had been given to no patient before thyroid surgery. Study observations and caveats: Malignant tumors reportedly showed significantly higher TCR beta diversity than benign nodules in both blood and tumor.

The sequencing input was tumor tissue. This receptor was taken from a female donor with papillary thyroid cancer or a benign thyroid nodule (not recorded which). Some clones in this sample may be carry-over from other donors' samples. V is TRBV6-4 and J is TRBJ2-3, with 8 positions matching TRBD2. DNA for the CDR3: TGTGCCAGCAGAGGAGCGGGAGAAACAGATACGCAGTATTTT. Encoded protein: CASRGAGETDTQYF.